This T cell receptor beta chain was identified during a study of blood T cell repertoires in COVID-19. Across the whole study: COVID-19 samples from acute and convalescent phases originated in the United States, Italy and Spain. Sources were T cells, B-cell-depleted T cells, or PBMCs; the material itself was cDNA or gDNA.

Here immunoSEQ multiplex PCR was the method, and the copy in TCRdb shows in-frame clones only, minus some. Of approximately 440,000 clones in the sample, around 90% were seen once. The germline gives CDR1 SGHTS, CDR2 YDEGEE. This CDR3 is 15 amino acids long. V was clipped by 0 bases and J by 0 bases, with 7 bases between them. Membership in each cohort depended on participant-reported clinical history. Cohort 3 donors were reported recovered after two negative PCRs, clearance, or symptom resolution. Sequencing was done on a sample of PBMCs or T cells enriched from blood (not recorded which). The chain is built from TRBV5-8 and TRBJ2-1; D possibly corresponds to TRBD2 (5 bases). This clonotype was sampled from a woman between 18 and 29 years old who had recovered from COVID-19. CDR3 DNA sequence: TGTGCCAGCAGCTTGGGACTAACCTCCTACAATGAGCAGTTCTTC. This gives the protein CASSLGLTSYNEQFF.